The rows below give T cell receptor beta chains drawn from one sample of a study of identical twins. MiXCR was run by TCRdb on the 5' RACE reads, yielding one entry per CDR3 protein. The sample has 450,000 or so distinct CDR3 sequences; 12% to 15% are singletons. The same data also contributed to another study, on yellow fever vaccine responses in identical twins.

Sequencing used CD4+ T cells sorted from blood. Source of these receptors: a woman under 30 in good health. The CDR3 runs from the conserved cysteine through the conserved F or W. Fields, in order: J gene, clone size, D gene, V gene, CDR3 protein, CDR3 DNA. A D gene is named only where the DNA matches it firmly. The size of a clone is reported for some rows only, either as once, few or many, or as a class for expanded clones.

J: TRBJ2-1
size: -
D: -
V: TRBV20-1
CDR3: CSALPYNEQFF
DNA: TGCAGTGCGTTACCCTACAATGAGCAGTTCTTC

J: TRBJ2-5
size: few
D: -
V: TRBV5-1
CDR3: CASSVTSWGETQYF
DNA: TGCGCCAGCAGCGTAACCAGTTGGGGGGAGACCCAGTACTTC

J: TRBJ2-7
size: -
D: -
V: TRBV6-2/TRBV6-3
CDR3: CASSTLRRLSYEQYF
DNA: TGTGCCAGCAGTACCCTGAGACGCCTCTCCTACGAGCAGTACTTC

J: TRBJ2-2
size: -
D: -
V: TRBV2
CDR3: CASHRQGGTGELFF
DNA: TGTGCCAGCCATAGACAGGGAGGTACCGGGGAGCTGTTTTTT

J: TRBJ2-7
size: many
D: TRBD1
V: TRBV12-3/TRBV12-4
CDR3: CASSPTTGGYEQYF
DNA: TGTGCCAGCAGTCCAACGACAGGGGGTTACGAGCAGTACTTC

J: TRBJ1-2
size: -
D: -
V: TRBV5-1
CDR3: CASSLSSRGNYGYTF
DNA: TGCGCCAGCAGCTTGAGTTCGAGGGGAAACTATGGCTACACCTTC

J: TRBJ2-3
size: many
D: -
V: TRBV20-1
CDR3: CSARGVDTQYF
DNA: TGCAGTGCTAGAGGCGTGGATACGCAGTATTTT

J: TRBJ2-3
size: few
D: TRBD2
V: TRBV3-1
CDR3: CAGGTSGEDTQYF
DNA: TGTGCCGGCGGGACTAGCGGAGAGGATACGCAGTATTTT

J: TRBJ2-3
size: -
D: -
V: TRBV5-1
CDR3: CASSLYGSGTDTQYF
DNA: TGCGCCAGCAGCTTGTACGGGTCTGGCACAGATACGCAGTATTTT

J: TRBJ1-5
size: many
D: -
V: TRBV6-5
CDR3: CASRYRAGQPQHF
DNA: TGTGCCAGCAGATACAGGGCTGGACAGCCCCAGCATTTT

J: TRBJ1-2
size: once
D: TRBD1
V: TRBV3-1
CDR3: CASSHRQGGGYTF
DNA: TGTGCCAGCAGCCACCGACAGGGTGGTGGCTACACCTTC

J: TRBJ2-5
size: few
D: TRBD2
V: TRBV7-3
CDR3: CASSLAGRGYQETQYF
DNA: TGTGCCAGCAGCTTAGCAGGGCGGGGGTATCAAGAGACCCAGTACTTC

J: TRBJ2-7
size: -
D: TRBD2
V: TRBV2
CDR3: CASSPEGRTSGSYEQYF
DNA: TGTGCCAGCAGTCCCGAAGGGCGGACTAGCGGCTCCTACGAGCAGTACTTC

J: TRBJ2-5
size: few
D: -
V: TRBV20-1
CDR3: CSASVPAGRRETQYF
DNA: TGCAGTGCTAGTGTGCCGGCGGGACGGCGAGAGACCCAGTACTTC

J: TRBJ2-1
size: few
D: -
V: TRBV19
CDR3: CASSILPNEQFF
DNA: TGTGCCAGTAGTATCCTTCCCAATGAGCAGTTCTTC

J: TRBJ1-2
size: -
D: -
V: TRBV12-3/TRBV12-4
CDR3: CASSLGQGIGYTF
DNA: TGTGCCAGCAGTTTAGGCCAGGGGATAGGCTACACCTTC

J: TRBJ2-2
size: -
D: -
V: TRBV20-1
CDR3: CSAKVDTGELFF
DNA: TGCAGTGCTAAGGTCGACACCGGGGAGCTGTTTTTT

J: TRBJ2-7
size: -
D: -
V: TRBV20-1
CDR3: CSLLKRSSYEQYF
DNA: TGCAGTCTTCTCAAAAGGTCCTCCTACGAGCAGTACTTC

J: TRBJ1-4
size: -
D: TRBD1
V: TRBV20-1
CDR3: CSAPGLRGEKLFF
DNA: TGCAGTGCCCCGGGACTCAGGGGGGAAAAACTGTTTTTT

J: TRBJ2-7
size: few
D: -
V: TRBV29-1
CDR3: CSFIGRVTYEQYF
DNA: TGCAGCTTTATAGGCAGGGTGACCTACGAGCAGTACTTC

J: TRBJ2-2
size: -
D: TRBD2
V: TRBV11-2
CDR3: CASSTRPLAGGHSGELFF
DNA: TGTGCCAGCAGCACTAGACCCCTAGCGGGGGGCCATAGCGGGGAGCTGTTTTTT

J: TRBJ2-5
size: -
D: TRBD1
V: TRBV7-9
CDR3: CASSLPTGVQETQYF
DNA: TGTGCCAGCAGCCTTCCAACAGGGGTTCAAGAGACCCAGTACTTC

J: TRBJ2-5
size: few
D: -
V: TRBV2
CDR3: CAAARLQAKETQYF
DNA: TGTGCAGCCGCGAGGCTTCAAGCCAAAGAGACCCAGTACTTC

J: TRBJ2-7
size: few
D: TRBD2
V: TRBV7-9
CDR3: CASSQPTGTRSYEQYF
DNA: TGTGCCAGCAGCCAACCAACCGGGACTAGGTCCTACGAGCAGTACTTC

J: TRBJ2-1
size: many
D: -
V: TRBV6-6
CDR3: CASSRTDNEQFF
DNA: TGTGCCAGCAGCCGGACAGACAATGAGCAGTTCTTC